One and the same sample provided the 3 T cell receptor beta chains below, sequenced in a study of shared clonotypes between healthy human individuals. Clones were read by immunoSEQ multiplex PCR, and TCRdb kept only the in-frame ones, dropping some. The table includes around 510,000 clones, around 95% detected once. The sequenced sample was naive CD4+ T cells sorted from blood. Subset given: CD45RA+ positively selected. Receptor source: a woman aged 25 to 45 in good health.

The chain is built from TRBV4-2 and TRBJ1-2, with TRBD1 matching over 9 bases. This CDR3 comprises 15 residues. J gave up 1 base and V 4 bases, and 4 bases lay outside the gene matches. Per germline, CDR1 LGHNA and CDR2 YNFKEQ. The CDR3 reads CASSPRDRDNYGYTF. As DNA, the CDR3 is TGTGCCAGCAGCCCTCGGGACAGGGATAACTATGGCTACACCTTC.

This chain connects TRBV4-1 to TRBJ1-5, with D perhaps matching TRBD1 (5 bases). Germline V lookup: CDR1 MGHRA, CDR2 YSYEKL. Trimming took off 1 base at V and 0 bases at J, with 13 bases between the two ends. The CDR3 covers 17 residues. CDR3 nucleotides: TGCGCCAGCAGCCAAGGAGGGACGGTGTATAGCAATCAGCCCCAGCATTTT. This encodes CASSQGGTVYSNQPQHF.

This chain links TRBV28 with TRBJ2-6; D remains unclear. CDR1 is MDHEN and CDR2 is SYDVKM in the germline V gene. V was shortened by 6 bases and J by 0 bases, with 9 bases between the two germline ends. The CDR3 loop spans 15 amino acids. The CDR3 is CASRSGVSGANVLTF. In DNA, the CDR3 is TGTGCCAGCAGGTCTGGAGTCTCTGGGGCCAACGTCCTGACTTTC.